This section outlines one T cell receptor beta chain sequence together with its context. This sample is part of a study of patients and donors after allogeneic stem cell transplantation. Per the germline V gene, CDR1 is ENHRY and CDR2 is SYGVKD. The CDR3 is 14 amino acids. V was trimmed by 7 bases and J by 6 bases, leaving 18 bases between them. TCRdb used MiXCR to reprocess the RT-PCR reads, holding one entry per CDR3 protein. The sample has about 410,000 distinct CDR3 sequences, 16% seen once. The chain joins TRBV10-3 to TRBJ1-2; D is possibly TRBD1 (6 bases). Specimen: blood, either unsorted or a sorted T cell fraction (not recorded which). The clonotype was recovered from a human donor who was either an allogeneic HSCT recipient or a stem cell or donor lymphocyte infusion donor (not recorded which). It is not recorded whose cells these are; they may come from a transplant donor. The CDR3 coding sequence is TGTGCCATCAACCCATATAATTACAGGGATGGCTACACCTTC. It is translated as CAINPYNYRDGYTF.